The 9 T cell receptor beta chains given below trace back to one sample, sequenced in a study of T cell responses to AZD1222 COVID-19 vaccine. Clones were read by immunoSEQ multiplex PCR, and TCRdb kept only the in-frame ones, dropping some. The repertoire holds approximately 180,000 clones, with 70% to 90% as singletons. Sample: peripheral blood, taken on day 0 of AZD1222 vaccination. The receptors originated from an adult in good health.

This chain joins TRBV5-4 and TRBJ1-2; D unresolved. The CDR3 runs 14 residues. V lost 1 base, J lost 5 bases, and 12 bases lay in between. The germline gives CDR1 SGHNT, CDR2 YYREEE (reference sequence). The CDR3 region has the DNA TGTGCCAGCAGCTTGTGGGTCAGAGGGTATGGCTACACCTTC. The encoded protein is CASSLWVRGYGYTF.

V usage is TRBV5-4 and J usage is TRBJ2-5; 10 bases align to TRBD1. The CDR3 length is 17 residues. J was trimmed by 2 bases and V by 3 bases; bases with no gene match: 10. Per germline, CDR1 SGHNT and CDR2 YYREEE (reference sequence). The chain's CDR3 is CASSSNARDRGQETQYF. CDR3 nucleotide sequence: TGTGCCAGCAGCTCGAACGCTCGGGACAGGGGACAAGAGACCCAGTACTTC.

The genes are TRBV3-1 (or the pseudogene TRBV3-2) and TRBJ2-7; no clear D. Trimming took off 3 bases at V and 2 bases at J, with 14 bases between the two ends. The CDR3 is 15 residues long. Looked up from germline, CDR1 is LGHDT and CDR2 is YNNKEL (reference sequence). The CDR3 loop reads CASSQLSVDAYEQYF. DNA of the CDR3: TGTGCCAGCAGCCAGCTAAGCGTGGATGCCTACGAGCAGTACTTC.

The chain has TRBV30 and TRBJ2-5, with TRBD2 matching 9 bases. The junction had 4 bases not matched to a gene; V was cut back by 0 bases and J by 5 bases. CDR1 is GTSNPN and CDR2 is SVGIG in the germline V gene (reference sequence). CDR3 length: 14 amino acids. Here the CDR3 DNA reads TGTGCCTGGAGTGTAGCGGGGGGCGGGGAGACCCAGTACTTC. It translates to CAWSVAGGGETQYF.

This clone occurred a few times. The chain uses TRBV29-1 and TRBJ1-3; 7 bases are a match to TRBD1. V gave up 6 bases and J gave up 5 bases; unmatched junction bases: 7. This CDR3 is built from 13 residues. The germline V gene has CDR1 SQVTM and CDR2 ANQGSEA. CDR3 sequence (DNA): TGCAGCGTCCAAAGCAGGGGGAGAAACACCATATATTTT. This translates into CSVQSRGRNTIYF.

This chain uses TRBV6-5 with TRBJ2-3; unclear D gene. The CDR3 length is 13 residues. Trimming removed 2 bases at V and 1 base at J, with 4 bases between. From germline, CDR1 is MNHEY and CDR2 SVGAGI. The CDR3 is CASSYDGTDTQYF. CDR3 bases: TGTGCCAGCAGTTACGACGGCACAGATACGCAGTATTTT.

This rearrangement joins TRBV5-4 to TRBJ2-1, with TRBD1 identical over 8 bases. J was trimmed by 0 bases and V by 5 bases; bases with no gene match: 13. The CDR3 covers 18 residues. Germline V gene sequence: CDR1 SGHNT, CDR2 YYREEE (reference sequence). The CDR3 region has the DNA TGTGCCAGCAGAAGGGACAGGCTGCCACTCAGCTCCTACAATGAGCAGTTCTTC. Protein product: CASRRDRLPLSSYNEQFF.

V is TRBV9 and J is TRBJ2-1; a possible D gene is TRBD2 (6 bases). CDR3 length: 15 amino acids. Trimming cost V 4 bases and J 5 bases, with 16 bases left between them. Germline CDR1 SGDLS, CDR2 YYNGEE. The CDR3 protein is CASSPGTLGHNEQFF. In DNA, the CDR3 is TGTGCCAGCAGCCCCGGGACTCTAGGCCACAATGAGCAGTTCTTC.

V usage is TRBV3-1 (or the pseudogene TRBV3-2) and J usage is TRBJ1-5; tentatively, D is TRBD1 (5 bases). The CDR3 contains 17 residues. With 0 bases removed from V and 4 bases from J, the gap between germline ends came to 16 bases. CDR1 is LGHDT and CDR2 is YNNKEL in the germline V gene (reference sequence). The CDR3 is CASSQDLSRVRNQPQHF. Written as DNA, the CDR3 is TGTGCCAGCAGCCAAGATTTGAGCAGGGTCAGGAATCAGCCCCAGCATTTT.